Listed here is a single T cell receptor (beta chain). The antigen remains unidentified. The CDR3 is 13 amino acids. Germline V CDR1 and CDR2: SGHAT, FQNNGV. V shed 1 base and J shed 5 bases, with 8 bases lying between them. The entry originates in a study of OX40 agonist ivuxolimab in advanced cancers. Study-wide background: It was ivuxolimab, an agonistic anti-OX40 (CD134) antibody, that patients were treated with.

Here immunoSEQ multiplex PCR was the method, and the copy in TCRdb shows in-frame clones only, minus some. The sample lists 98,000 or so clones, more than 85% occurring once. Notes on the study in general: On average, CD8+ T cells had more expanded clones than CD4+.

The chain employs TRBV11-2 and TRBJ1-1; D possibly corresponds to TRBD1 (5 bases). The TCR comes from an adult with an advanced solid tumor such as melanoma, head and neck, liver or kidney cancer. The input for sequencing was CD4+ or CD8+ T cells sorted from blood, taken in a trial of the OX40 agonist ivuxolimab. This CDR3 is CASSLVGGTEAFF. The CDR3 region has the DNA TGTGCCAGCAGCTTAGTGGGGGGAACTGAAGCTTTCTTT.